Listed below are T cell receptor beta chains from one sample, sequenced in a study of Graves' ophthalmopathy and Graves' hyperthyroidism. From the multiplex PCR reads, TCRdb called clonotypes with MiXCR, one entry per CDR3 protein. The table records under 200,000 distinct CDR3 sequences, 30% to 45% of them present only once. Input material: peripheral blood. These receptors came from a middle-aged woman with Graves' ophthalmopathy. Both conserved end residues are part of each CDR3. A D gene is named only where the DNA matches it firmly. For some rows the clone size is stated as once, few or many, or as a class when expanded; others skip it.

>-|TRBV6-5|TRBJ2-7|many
TGTGCCAGCACGAGAACAGGGATAGGATACGAGCAGTACTTC
CASTRTGIGYEQYF
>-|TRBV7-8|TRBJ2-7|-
TGTGCCAGCAGCTTAGGGCGGGGATTACCCGAGCAGTACTTC
CASSLGRGLPEQYF
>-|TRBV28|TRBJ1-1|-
TGTGCCAGCATTACCGGGGCTTTGAACACTGAAGCTTTCTTT
CASITGALNTEAFF
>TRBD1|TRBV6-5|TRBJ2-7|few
TGTGCCAGCAGTTGGGGACAGGGGGCGGGCGAGCAGTACTTC
CASSWGQGAGEQYF
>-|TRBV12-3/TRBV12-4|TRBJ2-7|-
TGTGCCAGCAGCTTTGGACCTGGGGAGCAGTACTTC
CASSFGPGEQYF
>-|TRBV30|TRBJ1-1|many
TGTGCCTGGAGTGGGAGCACTGAAGCTTTCTTT
CAWSGSTEAFF
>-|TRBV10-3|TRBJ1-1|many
TGTGCCACCATGAGTGGGATGAACACTGAAGCTTTCTTT
CATMSGMNTEAFF
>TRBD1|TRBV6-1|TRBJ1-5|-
TGTGCCAGCAGTGGTCGTCAGGGGGCGGTTGGGCCCCAGCATTTT
CASSGRQGAVGPQHF
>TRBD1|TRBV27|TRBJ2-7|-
TGTGCCAGCAGTCTACAGGGGAAAATCTACGAGCAGTACTTC
CASSLQGKIYEQYF
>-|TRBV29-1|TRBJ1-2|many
TGCAGCGCCGCCCGGGGTACTAACTATGGCTACACCTTC
CSAARGTNYGYTF
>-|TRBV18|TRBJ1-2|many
TGTGCCAGCTCACACCCGACAGCTAACTATGGCTACACCTTC
CASSHPTANYGYTF
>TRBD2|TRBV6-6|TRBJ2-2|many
TGTGCCAGCAGTTCGCGGACGACTAGCGGGGGGGCGAACACCGGGGAGCTGTTTTTT
CASSSRTTSGGANTGELFF
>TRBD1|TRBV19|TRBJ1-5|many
TGTGCCAGTAGTAAGGACAGGACGAGCAATCAGCCCCAGCATTTT
CASSKDRTSNQPQHF
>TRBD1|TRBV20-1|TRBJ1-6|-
TGCAGTGCGGCCGACGGGATGGACAGGCTTAATTCACCCCTCCACTTT
CSAADGMDRLNSPLHF
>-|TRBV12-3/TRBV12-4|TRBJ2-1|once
TGTGCCAGCAGTTTAATATCGGGGAGAAACAATGAGCAGTTCTTC
CASSLISGRNNEQFF
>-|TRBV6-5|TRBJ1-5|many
TGTGCCAGCAGTCCAGACAGGCTCTATCAGCCCCAGCATTTT
CASSPDRLYQPQHF
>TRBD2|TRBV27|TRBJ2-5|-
TGTGCCAGCAGTTCGACCTCAGCGGGGTACCAAGAGACCCAGTACTTC
CASSSTSAGYQETQYF
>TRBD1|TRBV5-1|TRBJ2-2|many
TGCGCCAGCAGAAAGGGACAGGAGGCCGGGGAGCTGTTTTTT
CASRKGQEAGELFF
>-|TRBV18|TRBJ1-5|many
TGTGCCAGCTCACCAGTGGTTGGTCAGCCCCAGCATTTT
CASSPVVGQPQHF
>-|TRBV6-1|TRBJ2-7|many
TGTGCCAGCAGTGAAGGCCGGAAACCATACGAGCAGTACTTC
CASSEGRKPYEQYF
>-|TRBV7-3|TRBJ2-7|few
TGTGCCAGCAGCTTATCGGGGAAGTACGAGCAGTACTTC
CASSLSGKYEQYF
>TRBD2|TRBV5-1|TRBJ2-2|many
TGCGCCAGCAGCCGAAGCGGGAGCTCTTTTTACGGGGAGCTGTTTTTT
CASSRSGSSFYGELFF
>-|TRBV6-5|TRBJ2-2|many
TGTGCCAGCAGTTACCTAGGGGCGCACACCGGGGAGCTGTTTTTT
CASSYLGAHTGELFF
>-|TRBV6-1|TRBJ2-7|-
TGTGCCAGCACTACTAGATTCTACGAGCAGTACTTC
CASTTRFYEQYF
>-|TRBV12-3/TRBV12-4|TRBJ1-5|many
TGTGCCAGCAGTTCTCAGGGTGGGAGCAATCAGCCCCAGCATTTT
CASSSQGGSNQPQHF
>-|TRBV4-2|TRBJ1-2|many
TGTGCCAGCAGCCAAGGGGGGCTGGAAGGCTACACCTTC
CASSQGGLEGYTF
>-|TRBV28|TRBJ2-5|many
TGTGCCAGCAGTTCTCCGCCGGGACAAAGGTACCAAGAGACCCAGTACTTC
CASSSPPGQRYQETQYF
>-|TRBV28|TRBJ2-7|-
TGTGCCAGCAGGAGGACTCCCTACGAGCAGTACTTC
CASRRTPYEQYF
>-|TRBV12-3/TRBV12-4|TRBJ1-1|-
TGTGCCAGCAGTTTAAGTTTGATAGCTTTCTTT
CASSLSLIAFF
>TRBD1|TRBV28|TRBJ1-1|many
TGTGCCAGCAGTTTAAACAGGGGCGGAAACACTGAAGCTTTCTTT
CASSLNRGGNTEAFF
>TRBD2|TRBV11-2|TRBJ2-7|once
TGTGCCAGCAGCTGGACCTTAGCGGGAGGGCCGGGTGAGCAGTACTTC
CASSWTLAGGPGEQYF
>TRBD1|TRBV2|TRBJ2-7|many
TGTGCCAGCGGAAAACCGGACAGGGGCTACGAGCAGTACTTC
CASGKPDRGYEQYF
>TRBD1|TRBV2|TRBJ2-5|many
TGTGCCAGCAGTGAACCCTACAGGGGGCCCCAAGAGACCCAGTACTTC
CASSEPYRGPQETQYF
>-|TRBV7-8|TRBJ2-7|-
TGTGCCAGCAGCTTTAGGGACTCCTCACTATCCGAGCAGTACTTC
CASSFRDSSLSEQYF
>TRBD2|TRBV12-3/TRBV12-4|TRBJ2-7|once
TGTGCCAGCAGTCGTGGCGGGACTAGTCCCCTCTCCTACGAGCAGTACTTC
CASSRGGTSPLSYEQYF
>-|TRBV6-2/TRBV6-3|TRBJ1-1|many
TGTGCCAGCACCCGCGGGAGCGGGAACACTGAAGCTTTCTTT
CASTRGSGNTEAFF
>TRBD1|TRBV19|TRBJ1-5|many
TGTGCCAGTAGTCTAGGACAGGGAACAACCAATCAGCCCCAGCATTTT
CASSLGQGTTNQPQHF
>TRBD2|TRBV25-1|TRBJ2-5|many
TGTGCCAGCAGTGGGGGGGGGGGACTGAGCCAAGAGACCCAGTACTTC
CASSGGGGLSQETQYF
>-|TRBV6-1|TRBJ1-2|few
TGTGCCAGCAGTCGCGACTGGGGTTCCTATGGCTACACCTTC
CASSRDWGSYGYTF
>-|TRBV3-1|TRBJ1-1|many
TGTGCCAGCAGCCAACGAACTGAAGCTTTCTTT
CASSQRTEAFF
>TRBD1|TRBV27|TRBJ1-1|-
TGTGCCAGCAGTCACTACAGGGGAGGGAACACTGAAGCTTTCTTT
CASSHYRGGNTEAFF
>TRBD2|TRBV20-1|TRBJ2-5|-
TGCAGTGCTATCTTATACGGCGGGGGAGTGCGAGAGACCCAGTACTTC
CSAILYGGGVRETQYF
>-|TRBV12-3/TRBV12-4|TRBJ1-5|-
TGTGCCAGCAGTGCTCGGACCGAAAATCAGCCCCAGCATTTT
CASSARTENQPQHF
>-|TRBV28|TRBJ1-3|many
TGTGCCAGCAGTCTTGACACGTACTCTGGAAACACCATATATTTT
CASSLDTYSGNTIYF
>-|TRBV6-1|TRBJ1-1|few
TGTGCCACCTCGCCCCGGGGAAACACTGAAGCTTTCTTT
CATSPRGNTEAFF
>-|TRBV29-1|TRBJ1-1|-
TGCAGCGTTGAAGATTTTGAGGGACTGAACACTGAAGCTTTCTTT
CSVEDFEGLNTEAFF
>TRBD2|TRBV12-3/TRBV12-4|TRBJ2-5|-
TGTGCCAGCATTCGCCGGGGGGTCGGGGAGACCCAGTACTTC
CASIRRGVGETQYF
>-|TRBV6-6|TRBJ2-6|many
TGTGCCAGTAGAAACAGGTGGTCGTCTGGGGCCAACGTCCTGACTTTC
CASRNRWSSGANVLTF
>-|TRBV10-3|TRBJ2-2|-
TGTGCCATCAGCCCGGCGCTGACTGGGGTCAACACCGGGGAGCTGTTTTTT
CAISPALTGVNTGELFF
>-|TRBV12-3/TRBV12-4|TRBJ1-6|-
TGTGCCAGCGTTGACGAATATAATTCACCCCTCCACTTT
CASVDEYNSPLHF
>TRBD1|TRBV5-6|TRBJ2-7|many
TGTGCCAGCAACCTAGGACAGGGAAACTACGAGCAGTACTTC
CASNLGQGNYEQYF
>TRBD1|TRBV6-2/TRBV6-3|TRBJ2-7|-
TGTGCCAGCAGTTACTCTTGGCAGGGGGCAGGTGAGCAGTACTTC
CASSYSWQGAGEQYF
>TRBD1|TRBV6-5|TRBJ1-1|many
TGTGCCAGCAGTTACTTCGGGGGACAGGAAAACACTGAAGCTTTCTTT
CASSYFGGQENTEAFF